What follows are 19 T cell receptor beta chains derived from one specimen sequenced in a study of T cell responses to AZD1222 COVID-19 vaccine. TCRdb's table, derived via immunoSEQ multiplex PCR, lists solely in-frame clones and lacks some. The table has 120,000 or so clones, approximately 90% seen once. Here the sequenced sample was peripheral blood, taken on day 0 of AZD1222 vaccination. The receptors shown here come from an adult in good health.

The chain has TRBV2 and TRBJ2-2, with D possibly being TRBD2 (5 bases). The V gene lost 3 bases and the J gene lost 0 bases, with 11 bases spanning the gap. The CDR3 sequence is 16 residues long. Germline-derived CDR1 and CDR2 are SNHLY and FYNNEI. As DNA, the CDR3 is TGTGCCAGCAGTGAGTTGAGGGCCTCGAACACCGGGGAGCTGTTTTTT. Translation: CASSELRASNTGELFF. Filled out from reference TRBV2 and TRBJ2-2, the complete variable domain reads EPEVTQTPSHQVTQMGQEVILRCVPISNHLYFYWYRQILGQKVEFLVSFYNNEISEKSEIFDDQFSVERPDGSNFTLKIRSTKLEDSAMYFCASSELRASNTGELFFGEGSRLTVL.

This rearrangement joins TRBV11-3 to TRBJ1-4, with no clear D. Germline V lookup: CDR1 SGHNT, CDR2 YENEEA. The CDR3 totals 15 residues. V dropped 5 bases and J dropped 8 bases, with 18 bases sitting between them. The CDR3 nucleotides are TGTGCCAGCAGCCCCTCGGTGGGGTATCGAGAAAAACTGTTTTTT. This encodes CASSPSVGYREKLFF. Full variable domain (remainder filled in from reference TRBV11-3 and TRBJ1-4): EAGVVQSPRYKIIEKKQPVAFWCNPISGHNTLYWYLQNLGQGPELLIRYENEEAVDDSQLPKDRFSAERLKGVDSTLKIQPAELGDSAVYLCASSPSVGYREKLFFGSGTQLSVL.

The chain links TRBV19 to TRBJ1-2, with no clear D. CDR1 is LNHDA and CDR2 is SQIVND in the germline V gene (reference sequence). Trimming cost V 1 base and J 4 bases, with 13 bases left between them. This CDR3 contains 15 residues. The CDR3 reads CASSIVASLIYGYTF. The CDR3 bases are TGTGCCAGTAGTATAGTGGCCAGCCTCATCTATGGCTACACCTTC.

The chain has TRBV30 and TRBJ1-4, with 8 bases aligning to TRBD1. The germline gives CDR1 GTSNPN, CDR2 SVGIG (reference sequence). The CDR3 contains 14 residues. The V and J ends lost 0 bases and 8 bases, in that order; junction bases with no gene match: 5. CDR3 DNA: TGTGCCTGGAGTGTAGGACAGGGAGGCGAAAAACTGTTTTTT. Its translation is CAWSVGQGGEKLFF.

The DNA for the CDR3 is TGTGCCAGCAGTGAAATCCCGGACAGCAGAAACACCATATATTTT. Its translation is CASSEIPDSRNTIYF. The V and J genes are TRBV6-1 and TRBJ1-3; weak D call: TRBD1 (6 bases). CDR1 and CDR2 from the germline V gene are MNHNS and SASEGT. Deletions cut 2 bases from V and 5 bases from J, with 13 bases between. The CDR3 is 15 amino acids.

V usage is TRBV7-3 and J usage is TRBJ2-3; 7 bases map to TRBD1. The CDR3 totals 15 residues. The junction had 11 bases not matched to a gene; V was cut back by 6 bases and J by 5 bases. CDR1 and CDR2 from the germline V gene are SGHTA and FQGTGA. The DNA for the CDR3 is TGTGCCAGCAGTCAGAGTGCGGCAGGGGGAGATACGCAGTATTTT. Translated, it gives CASSQSAAGGDTQYF.

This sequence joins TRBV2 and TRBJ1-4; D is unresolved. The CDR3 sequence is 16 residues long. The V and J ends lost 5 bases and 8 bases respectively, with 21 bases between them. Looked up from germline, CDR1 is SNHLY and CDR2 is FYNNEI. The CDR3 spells CASSSWETWTREKLFF. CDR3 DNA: TGTGCCAGCAGTAGTTGGGAGACATGGACTAGAGAAAAACTGTTTTTT.

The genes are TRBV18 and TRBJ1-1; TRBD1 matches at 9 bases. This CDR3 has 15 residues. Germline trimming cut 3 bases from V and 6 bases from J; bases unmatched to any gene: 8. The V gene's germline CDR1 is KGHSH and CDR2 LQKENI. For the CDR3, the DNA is TGTGCCAGCTCACCGAGGACAGGGGCGGGCCCTGAAGCTTTCTTT. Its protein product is CASSPRTGAGPEAFF.

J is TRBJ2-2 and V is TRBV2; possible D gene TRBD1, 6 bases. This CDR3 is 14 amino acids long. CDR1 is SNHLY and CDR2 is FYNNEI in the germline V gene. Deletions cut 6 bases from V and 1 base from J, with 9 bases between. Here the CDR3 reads CASRQGLNTGELFF. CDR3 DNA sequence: TGTGCCAGCAGACAGGGCCTGAACACCGGGGAGCTGTTTTTT.

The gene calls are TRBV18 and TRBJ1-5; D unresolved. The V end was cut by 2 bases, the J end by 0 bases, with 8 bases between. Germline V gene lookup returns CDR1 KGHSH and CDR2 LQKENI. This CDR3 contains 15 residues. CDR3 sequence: CASSPDGNSNQPQHF. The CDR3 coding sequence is TGTGCCAGCTCACCAGACGGTAATAGCAATCAGCCCCAGCATTTT.

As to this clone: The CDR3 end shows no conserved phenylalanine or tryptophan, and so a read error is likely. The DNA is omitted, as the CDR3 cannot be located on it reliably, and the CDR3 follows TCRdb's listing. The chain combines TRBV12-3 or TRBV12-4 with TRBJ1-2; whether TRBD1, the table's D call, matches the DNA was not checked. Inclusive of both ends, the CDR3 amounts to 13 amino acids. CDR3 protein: CASSRRGQGAISL.

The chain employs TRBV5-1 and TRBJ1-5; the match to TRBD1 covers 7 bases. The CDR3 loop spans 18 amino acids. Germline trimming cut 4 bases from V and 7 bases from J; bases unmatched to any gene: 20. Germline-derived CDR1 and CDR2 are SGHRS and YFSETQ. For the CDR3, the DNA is TGCGCCAGCAGCACGAAGACAGGGCTCGGTTTCAATTTACAGCCCCAGCATTTT. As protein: CASSTKTGLGFNLQPQHF.

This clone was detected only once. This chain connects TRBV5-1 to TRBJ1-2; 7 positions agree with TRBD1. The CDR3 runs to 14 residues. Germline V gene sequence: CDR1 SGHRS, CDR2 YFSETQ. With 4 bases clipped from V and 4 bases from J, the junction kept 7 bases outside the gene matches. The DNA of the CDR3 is TGCGCCAGCAGCGTTGGACAGGCGTCCTATGGCTACACCTTC. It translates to CASSVGQASYGYTF.

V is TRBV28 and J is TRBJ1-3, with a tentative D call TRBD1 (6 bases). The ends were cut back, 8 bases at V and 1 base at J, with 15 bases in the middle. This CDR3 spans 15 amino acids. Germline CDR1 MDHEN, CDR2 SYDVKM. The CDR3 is CASSRGDMSGNTIYF. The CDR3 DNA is TGTGCCAGCTCCCGAGGGGACATGTCTGGAAACACCATATATTTT. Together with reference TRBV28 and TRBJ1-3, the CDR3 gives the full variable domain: DVKVTQSSRYLVKRTGEKVFLECVQDMDHENMFWYRQDPGLGLRLIYFSYDVKMKEKGDIPEGYSVSREKKERFSLILESASTNQTSMYLCASSRGDMSGNTIYFGEGSWLTVV.

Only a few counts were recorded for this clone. The CDR3 sequence: CAWSVGGGGNTIYF. Written as DNA, the CDR3 is TGTGCCTGGAGTGTCGGAGGGGGCGGAAACACCATATATTTT. V is TRBV30 and J is TRBJ1-3, with 7 bases aligning to TRBD1. The CDR3 spans 14 residues. The germline CDR1 and CDR2 sequences are GTSNPN and SVGIG (reference sequence). V dropped 0 bases and J dropped 4; count of bases not matched to a gene: 3.

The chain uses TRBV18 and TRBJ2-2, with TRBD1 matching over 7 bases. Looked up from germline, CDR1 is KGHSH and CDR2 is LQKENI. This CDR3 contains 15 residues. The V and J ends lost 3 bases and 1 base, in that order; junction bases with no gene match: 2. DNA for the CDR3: TGTGCCAGCTCACCTGGGGACAGGAACACCGGGGAGCTGTTTTTT. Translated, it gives CASSPGDRNTGELFF.

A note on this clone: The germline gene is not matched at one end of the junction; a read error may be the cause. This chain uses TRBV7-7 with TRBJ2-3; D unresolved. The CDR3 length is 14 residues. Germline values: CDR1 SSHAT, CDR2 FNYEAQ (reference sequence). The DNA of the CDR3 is TGTGCTAGCAGCTTAGGTCCTCCCCCAGATACGCAGTATTTT. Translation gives CASSLGPPPDTQYF.

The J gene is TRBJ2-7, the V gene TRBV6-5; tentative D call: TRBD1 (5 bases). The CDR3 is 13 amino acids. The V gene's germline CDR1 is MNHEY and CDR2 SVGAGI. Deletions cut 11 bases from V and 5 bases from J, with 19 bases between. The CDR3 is CASRGAGRNEQYV. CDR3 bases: TGTGCCTCCCGTGGGGCCGGAAGGAACGAGCAGTACGTC.

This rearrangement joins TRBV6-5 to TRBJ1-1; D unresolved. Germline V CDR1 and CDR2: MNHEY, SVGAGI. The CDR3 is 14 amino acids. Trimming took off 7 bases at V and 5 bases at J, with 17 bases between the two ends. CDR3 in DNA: TGTGCCAGCACCTCGGCGGGGTCAAGGACTGAAGCTTTCTTT. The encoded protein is CASTSAGSRTEAFF.